A selection of T cell receptor beta chains follows, all from one sample in a study of cytomegalovirus exposure and HLA in healthy donors. TCRdb's copy holds only in-frame clones and misses some; the assay was immunoSEQ multiplex PCR. The sample lists more than 90,000 clones, less than 80% seen once, with 4.1% in the top ten. The sequenced sample was PBMCs. All receptors come from a man in his forties or fifties in good health and CMV-seronegative. Each CDR3 is given with its conserved first and last residue. D genes are given only for firm matches. Size tells how often a clone was seen (once, few, many) or the class of an expanded clone, and some rows leave it out.

CDR3 DNA,CDR3 protein,clone size,V gene,D gene,CDR3 length,J gene
TGTGCCTGGAGTTTGGGAGGGACTAGCGTGGATACGCAGTATTTT,CAWSLGGTSVDTQYF,.,TRBV30,TRBD2,15,TRBJ2-3
TGTGCCAGCAGTGCCGGGGTTAACACTGAAGCTTTCTTT,CASSAGVNTEAFF,.,TRBV27,.,13,TRBJ1-1
TGTGCCTGGACAGGGGGCACGGATGAAAAACTGTTTTTT,CAWTGGTDEKLFF,.,TRBV30,TRBD1,13,TRBJ1-4
TGTGCCAGCACAATTCAAGAGACCCAGTACTTC,CASTIQETQYF,once,TRBV7-2,.,11,TRBJ2-5
TGTGCCTGCAACAACCCCCTCCACTTT,CACNNPLHF,.,TRBV30,.,9,TRBJ1-6
TGTGCCAGCAGTTTACCCCAACAGGGAAGTGGCTACACCTTC,CASSLPQQGSGYTF,.,TRBV28,.,14,TRBJ1-2
TGTGCCAGCAGTTTCGGGCAGCGGGGGGGAAACATTCAGTACTTC,CASSFGQRGGNIQYF,.,TRBV27,TRBD2,15,TRBJ2-4
TGTGCCAGCAGCGTAGGGTGGGGGGGCTCAGGCTATGGCTACACCTTC,CASSVGWGGSGYGYTF,.,TRBV9,.,16,TRBJ1-2
TGTGCCAGCAGCTTGTACGCCCCCGGGTACAGGGCTTCGAACACTGAAGCTTTCTTT,CASSLYAPGYRASNTEAFF,.,TRBV5-8,.,19,TRBJ1-1
TGTGCCAGCAGCCCCACCGGGGGGGGTGATTCACCCCTCCACTTT,CASSPTGGGDSPLHF,once,TRBV7-9,.,15,TRBJ1-6
TGCGCCAGCAGTGCCCGGGAGACGAACACCGGGGAGCTGTTTTTT,CASSARETNTGELFF,.,TRBV10-2,.,15,TRBJ2-2
TGTGCCCTGGGGGGGACCGTCTATGGCTACACCTTC,CALGGTVYGYTF,few,TRBV28,.,12,TRBJ1-2
TGCGCCAGCAGCTTGGTTAGCGGGGGCCACCAAGATACGCAGTATTTT,CASSLVSGGHQDTQYF,.,TRBV5-1,TRBD2,16,TRBJ2-3
TGTGCCAGCAGCCTTTCGGGGAAGGCTGGGGAGCTGTTTTTT,CASSLSGKAGELFF,.,TRBV6-1,.,14,TRBJ2-2
TGTGCCAGTAGTGGGACAGCGAGGAACACTGAAGCTTTCTTT,CASSGTARNTEAFF,.,TRBV19,TRBD1,14,TRBJ1-1
TGTGCCAGTAGTATAGGCAGACAAGAGACCCAGTACTTC,CASSIGRQETQYF,few,TRBV19,.,13,TRBJ2-5
TGTGCCAGCAGTACTCACAGGGAGTACCAAGAGACCCAGTACTTC,CASSTHREYQETQYF,.,TRBV25-1,.,15,TRBJ2-5
TGTTCCAGCAGCACCCTCGGGACAGGCGCCTACAATGAGCAGTTCTTC,CSSSTLGTGAYNEQFF,.,TRBV7-9,TRBD1,16,TRBJ2-1
TGTGCCACCAGCCCTCACCCCGGGGGGTTGCGTGAGACCCAGTACTTC,CATSPHPGGLRETQYF,.,TRBV15,TRBD2,16,TRBJ2-5
TGTGCCAGCAGCGTAGGAGACAGGGGCTTCAATCAGCCCCAGCATTTT,CASSVGDRGFNQPQHF,.,TRBV9,TRBD1,16,TRBJ1-5
TGCGCCAGCAGCTTGGGGGGGAGGACTAGCACAGATACGCAGTATTTT,CASSLGGRTSTDTQYF,.,TRBV5-1,.,16,TRBJ2-3
TGTGCCAGCAGCCCACTAGCGGGGGGGCCGGAGACCCAGTACTTC,CASSPLAGGPETQYF,.,TRBV14,TRBD2,15,TRBJ2-5
TGCAGCGTTGATAAGGGGAGGGCCCGGGAAGCTTTCTTT,CSVDKGRAREAFF,few,TRBV29-1,.,13,TRBJ1-1
TGTGCCAGTAGTATTGGGCTAGCGGCCTACGAGCAGTACTTC,CASSIGLAAYEQYF,.,TRBV19,TRBD2,14,TRBJ2-7
TGTGCCAGCAGTTTCGAGCGGGAAGCTTTCTTT,CASSFEREAFF,.,TRBV28,.,11,TRBJ1-1
TGTGCCAGCAGCTTGGATAGCGCCGTGGGAAACATTCAGTACTTC,CASSLDSAVGNIQYF,.,TRBV5-4,.,15,TRBJ2-4
TGTGCCAGCAGTAAACAGGGATCCGAAGCTTTCTTT,CASSKQGSEAFF,.,TRBV6-6,.,12,TRBJ1-1
TGCAGCGTTGAGGGCAGTACAACTAATGAAAAACTGTTTTTT,CSVEGSTTNEKLFF,.,TRBV29-1,.,14,TRBJ1-4
TGCAGCGTTGAGGGGGACTACCTAGACTATGGCTACACCTTC,CSVEGDYLDYGYTF,.,TRBV29-1,.,14,TRBJ1-2
TGTGCCAGCAGGGGTCGGACTAGCGGGGGGGAGACCCAGTACTTC,CASRGRTSGGETQYF,.,TRBV2,TRBD2,15,TRBJ2-5
TGTGCCAGTAGTGCCCAGGGGAAAGCCCTAGATACGCAGTATTTT,CASSAQGKALDTQYF,once,TRBV19,.,15,TRBJ2-3
TGTGCCTGGAGTGTAGGGACAGGGACTGGCTACACCTTC,CAWSVGTGTGYTF,.,TRBV30,TRBD1,13,TRBJ1-2
TGTGCCAGCAGTTACTCCTCCCCAGGGGAGACCCAGTACTTC,CASSYSSPGETQYF,.,TRBV6-5,.,14,TRBJ2-5
TGTGCCAGCAGTGGCGGGATCCGGCTGTTTTTT,CASSGGIRLFF,.,TRBV6-8,.,11,TRBJ2-2
TGTGCCAGCAGTGAGAGCGGGCAAGAGACCCAGTACTTC,CASSESGQETQYF,.,TRBV2,.,13,TRBJ2-5
TGCGCCAGCAGCTTGTCTTCGGGACAGGGGAACACCGGGGAGCTGTTTTTT,CASSLSSGQGNTGELFF,once,TRBV5-1,TRBD1,17,TRBJ2-2
TGTGCCAGCATGACAGCACAATATAATTCACCCCTCCACTTT,CASMTAQYNSPLHF,.,TRBV6-1,.,14,TRBJ1-6
TGTGCCAGCAGCTTAACAGGGGGCACAGATACGCAGTATTTT,CASSLTGGTDTQYF,few,TRBV7-2,TRBD1,14,TRBJ2-3
TGTGCCAGCAGTGCGGGACACCCCACAGATACGCAGTATTTT,CASSAGHPTDTQYF,.,TRBV2,.,14,TRBJ2-3
TGTGCCAGCAGCTTAGTTGGCGGGCCGAGCTCCTACAATGAGCAGTTCTTC,CASSLVGGPSSYNEQFF,.,TRBV11-2,.,17,TRBJ2-1
TGTGCCAGCAGGGGGGGGTCCCCGGGCGGGGAGCTGTTTTTT,CASRGGSPGGELFF,.,TRBV6-1,TRBD2,14,TRBJ2-2
TGTGCCAGCAGCTCTAGACAGGGGGCGGGAAAAGAGACCCAGTACTTC,CASSSRQGAGKETQYF,.,TRBV5-6,TRBD1,16,TRBJ2-5
TGTGCCAGCAGCTTGGCGGGTGCAGATACGCAGTATTTT,CASSLAGADTQYF,.,TRBV5-6,.,13,TRBJ2-3
TGTGCCAGCAGCTTCTTTGGACAGGGAAACCAGCCCCAGCATTTT,CASSFFGQGNQPQHF,.,TRBV5-8,TRBD1,15,TRBJ1-5
TGTGCCAGCAGCTATCCGGCCTCCCGAGGTACGCAGTATTTT,CASSYPASRGTQYF,once,TRBV5-5,.,14,TRBJ2-3
TGCGCCAGCAGCCTAGGGACTAGCGGGGGGCTGTACCAAGAGACCCAGTACTTC,CASSLGTSGGLYQETQYF,.,TRBV5-1,TRBD2,18,TRBJ2-5
TGTGCCAGCAGTGAGGCCAGCACAGATACGCAGTATTTT,CASSEASTDTQYF,.,TRBV2,.,13,TRBJ2-3
TGTGCCAGCAGTCATCGACCGCCGGGACAGGGGGCGGGTGGCTACACCTTC,CASSHRPPGQGAGGYTF,.,TRBV27,TRBD1,17,TRBJ1-2
TGTGCCAGCAGCCAAGATCGGGGGGGCACAGATACGCAGTATTTT,CASSQDRGGTDTQYF,.,TRBV4-2,TRBD2,15,TRBJ2-3
TGTGCCAGCAGCGCAGCTCAGACGGGTAATGAAAAACTGTTTTTT,CASSAAQTGNEKLFF,few,TRBV9,.,15,TRBJ1-4